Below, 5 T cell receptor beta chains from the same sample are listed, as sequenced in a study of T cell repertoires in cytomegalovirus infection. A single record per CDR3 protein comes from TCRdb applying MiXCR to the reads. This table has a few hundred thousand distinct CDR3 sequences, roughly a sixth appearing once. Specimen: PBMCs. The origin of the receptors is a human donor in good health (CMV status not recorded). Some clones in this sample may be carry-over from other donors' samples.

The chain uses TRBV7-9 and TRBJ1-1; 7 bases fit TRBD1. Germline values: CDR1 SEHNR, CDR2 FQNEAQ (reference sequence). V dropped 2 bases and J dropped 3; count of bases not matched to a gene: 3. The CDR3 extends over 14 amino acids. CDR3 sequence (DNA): TGTGCCAGCAGCTTAATGACAGGGTACACTGAAGCTTTCTTT. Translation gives CASSLMTGYTEAFF.

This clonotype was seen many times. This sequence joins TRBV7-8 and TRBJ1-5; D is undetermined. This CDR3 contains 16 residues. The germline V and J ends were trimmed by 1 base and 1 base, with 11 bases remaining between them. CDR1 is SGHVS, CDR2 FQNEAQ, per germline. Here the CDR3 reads CASSLGLQSSNQPQHF. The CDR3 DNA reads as TGTGCCAGCAGCTTAGGGTTACAGTCGAGCAATCAGCCCCAGCATTTT. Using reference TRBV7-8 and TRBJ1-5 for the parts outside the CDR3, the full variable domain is GAGVSQSPRYKVAKRGQDVALRCDPISGHVSLFWYQQALGQGPEFLTYFQNEAQLDKSGLPSDRFFAERPEGSVSTLKIQRTQQEDSAVYLCASSLGLQSSNQPQHFGDGTRLSIL.

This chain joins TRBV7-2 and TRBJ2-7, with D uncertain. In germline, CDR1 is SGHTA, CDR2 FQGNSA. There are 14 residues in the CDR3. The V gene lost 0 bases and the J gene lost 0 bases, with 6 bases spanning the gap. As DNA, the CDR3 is TGTGCCAGCAGCTTAGCTGACATCTCCTACGAGCAGTACTTC. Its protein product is CASSLADISYEQYF.

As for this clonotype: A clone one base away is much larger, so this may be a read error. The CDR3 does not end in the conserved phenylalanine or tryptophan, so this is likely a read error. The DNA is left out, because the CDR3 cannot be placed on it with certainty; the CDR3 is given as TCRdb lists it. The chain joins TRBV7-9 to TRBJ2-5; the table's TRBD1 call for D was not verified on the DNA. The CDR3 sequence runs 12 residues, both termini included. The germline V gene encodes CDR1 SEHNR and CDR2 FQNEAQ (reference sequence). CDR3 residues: CASSPGGTPSSL.

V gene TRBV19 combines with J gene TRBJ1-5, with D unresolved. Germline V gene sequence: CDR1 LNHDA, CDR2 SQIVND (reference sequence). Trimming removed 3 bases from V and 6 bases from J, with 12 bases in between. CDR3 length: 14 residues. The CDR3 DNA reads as TGTGCCAGTAGTATGGGAGAGAGGGCTCAGCCCCAGCATTTT. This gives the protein CASSMGERAQPQHF.